Below, one T cell receptor beta chain is given with its context. These data originate in a study of technical replicates of blood from a handful of donors. Trimming took off 4 bases at V and 4 bases at J, with 11 bases between the two ends. From germline, CDR1 is SGDLS and CDR2 YYNGEE. There are 14 residues in the CDR3. This table comes from immunoSEQ multiplex PCR, and its TCRdb copy is limited to in-frame clones, with some not included. There are just under 45,000 clones in the sample; roughly 96% occur only once, and 0.35% to 0.4% lies in the top ten. The TCR originated in a human donor in good health. V usage is TRBV9 and J usage is TRBJ2-2; D perhaps matches TRBD1 (5 bases). The sample was T cells isolated from PBMCs. In DNA form, the CDR3 reads TGTGCCAGCAGCACCAGGACATCCACCGGGGAGCTGTTTTTT. Encoded protein: CASSTRTSTGELFF.